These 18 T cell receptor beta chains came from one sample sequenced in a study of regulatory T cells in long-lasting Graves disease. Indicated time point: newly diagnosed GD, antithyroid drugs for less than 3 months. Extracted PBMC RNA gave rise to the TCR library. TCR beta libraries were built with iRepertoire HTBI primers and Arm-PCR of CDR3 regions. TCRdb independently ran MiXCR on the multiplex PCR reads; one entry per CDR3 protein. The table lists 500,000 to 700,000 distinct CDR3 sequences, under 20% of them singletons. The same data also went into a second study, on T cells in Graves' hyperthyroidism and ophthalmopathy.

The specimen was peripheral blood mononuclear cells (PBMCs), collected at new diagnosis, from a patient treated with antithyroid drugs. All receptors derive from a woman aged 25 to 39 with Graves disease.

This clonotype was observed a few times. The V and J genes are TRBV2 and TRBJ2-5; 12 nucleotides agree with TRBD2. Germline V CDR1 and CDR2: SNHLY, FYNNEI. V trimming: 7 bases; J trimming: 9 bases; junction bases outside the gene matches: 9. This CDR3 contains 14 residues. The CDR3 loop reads CASMPGLAGGAQYF. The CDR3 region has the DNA TGTGCCAGCATGCCGGGACTAGCGGGTGGGGCCCAGTACTTC. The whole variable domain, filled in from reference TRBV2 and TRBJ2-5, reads EPEVTQTPSHQVTQMGQEVILRCVPISNHLYFYWYRQILGQKVEFLVSFYNNEISEKSEIFDDQFSVERPDGSNFTLKIRSTKLEDSAMYFCASMPGLAGGAQYFGPGTRLLVL.

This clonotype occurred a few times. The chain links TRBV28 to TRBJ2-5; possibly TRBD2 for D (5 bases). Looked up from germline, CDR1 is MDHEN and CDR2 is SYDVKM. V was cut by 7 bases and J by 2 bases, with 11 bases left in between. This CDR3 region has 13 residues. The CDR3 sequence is CASNTGLQETQYF. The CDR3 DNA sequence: TGTGCCAGCAACACCGGACTGCAAGAGACCCAGTACTTC.

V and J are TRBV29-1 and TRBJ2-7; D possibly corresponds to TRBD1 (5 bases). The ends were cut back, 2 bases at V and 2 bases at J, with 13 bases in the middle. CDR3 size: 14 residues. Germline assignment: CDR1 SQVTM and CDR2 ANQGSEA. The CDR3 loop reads CSVESPWGPYEQYF. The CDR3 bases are TGCAGCGTTGAATCCCCTTGGGGCCCCTACGAGCAGTACTTC.

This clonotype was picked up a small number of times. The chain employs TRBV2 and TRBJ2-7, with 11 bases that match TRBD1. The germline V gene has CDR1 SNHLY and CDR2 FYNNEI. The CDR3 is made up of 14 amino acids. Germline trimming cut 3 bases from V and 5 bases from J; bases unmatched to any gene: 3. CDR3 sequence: CASSERTGGNEQYF. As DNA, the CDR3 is TGTGCCAGCAGTGAGAGGACAGGGGGCAACGAGCAGTACTTC. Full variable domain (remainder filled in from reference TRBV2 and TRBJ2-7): EPEVTQTPSHQVTQMGQEVILRCVPISNHLYFYWYRQILGQKVEFLVSFYNNEISEKSEIFDDQFSVERPDGSNFTLKIRSTKLEDSAMYFCASSERTGGNEQYFGPGTRLTVT.

This CDR3 reads CASSGVQGTNTEAFF. In DNA form, the CDR3 reads TGTGCCAGCAGTGGGGTACAGGGTACGAACACTGAAGCTTTCTTT. The chain couples TRBV2 to TRBJ1-1, with D maybe TRBD1 (6 bases). The CDR3 runs 15 residues. In germline, CDR1 is SNHLY, CDR2 FYNNEI. V lost 4 bases to trimming and J lost 1 base, with 13 bases between them.

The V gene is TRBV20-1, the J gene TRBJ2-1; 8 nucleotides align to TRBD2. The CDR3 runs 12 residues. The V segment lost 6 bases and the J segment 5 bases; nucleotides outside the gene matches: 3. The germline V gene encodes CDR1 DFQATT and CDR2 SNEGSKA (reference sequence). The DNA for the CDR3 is TGCAGTGCCGGGAGGGGGAACAATGAGCAGTTCTTC. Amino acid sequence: CSAGRGNNEQFF.

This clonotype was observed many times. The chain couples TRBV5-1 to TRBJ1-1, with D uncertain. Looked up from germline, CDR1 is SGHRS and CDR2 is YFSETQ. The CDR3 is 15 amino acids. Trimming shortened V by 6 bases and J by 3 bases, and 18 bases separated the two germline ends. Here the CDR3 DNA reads TGCGCCAGCAATCGTGGATCCGGCGCTGACACTGAAGCTTTCTTT. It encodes CASNRGSGADTEAFF. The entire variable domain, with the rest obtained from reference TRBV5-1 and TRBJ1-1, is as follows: KAGVTQTPRYLIKTRGQQVTLSCSPISGHRSVSWYQQTPGQGLQFLFEYFSETQRNKGNFPGRFSGRQFSNSRSEMNVSTLELGDSALYLCASNRGSGADTEAFFGQGTRLTVV.

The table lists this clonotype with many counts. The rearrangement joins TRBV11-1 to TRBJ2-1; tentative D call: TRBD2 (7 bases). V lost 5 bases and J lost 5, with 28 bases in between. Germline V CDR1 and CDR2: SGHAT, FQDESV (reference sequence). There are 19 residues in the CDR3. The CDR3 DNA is TGTGCCAGCAGCGGGGGGCCTAGAGAGACTAGCTTATTTAACAATGAGCAGTTCTTC. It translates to CASSGGPRETSLFNNEQFF.

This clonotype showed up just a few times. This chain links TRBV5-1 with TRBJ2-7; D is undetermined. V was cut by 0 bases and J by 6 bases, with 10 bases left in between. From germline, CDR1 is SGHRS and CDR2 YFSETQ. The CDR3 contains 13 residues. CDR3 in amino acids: CASSLARGGEQYF. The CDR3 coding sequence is TGCGCCAGCAGCTTGGCCCGAGGCGGCGAGCAGTACTTC.

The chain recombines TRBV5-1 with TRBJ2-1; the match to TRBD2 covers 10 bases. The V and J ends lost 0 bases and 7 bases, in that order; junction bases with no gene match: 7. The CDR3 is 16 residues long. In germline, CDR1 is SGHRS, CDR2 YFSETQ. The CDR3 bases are TGCGCCAGCAGCTTGGCTCTAGCGGGAGTCGGGAATGAGCAGTTCTTC. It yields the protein CASSLALAGVGNEQFF. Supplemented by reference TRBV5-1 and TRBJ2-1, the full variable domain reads KAGVTQTPRYLIKTRGQQVTLSCSPISGHRSVSWYQQTPGQGLQFLFEYFSETQRNKGNFPGRFSGRQFSNSRSEMNVSTLELGDSALYLCASSLALAGVGNEQFFGPGTRLTVL.

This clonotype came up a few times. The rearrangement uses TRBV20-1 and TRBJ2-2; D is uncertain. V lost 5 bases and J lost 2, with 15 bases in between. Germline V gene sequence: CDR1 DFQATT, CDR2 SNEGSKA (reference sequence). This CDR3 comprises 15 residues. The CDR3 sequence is CSAPSEGFNTGELFF. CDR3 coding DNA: TGCAGTGCTCCATCCGAAGGGTTCAACACCGGGGAGCTGTTTTTT.

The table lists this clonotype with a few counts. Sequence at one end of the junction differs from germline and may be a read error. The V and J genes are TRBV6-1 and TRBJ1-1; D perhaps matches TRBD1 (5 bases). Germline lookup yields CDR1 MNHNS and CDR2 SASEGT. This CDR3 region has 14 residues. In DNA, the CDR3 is TGTGCCAGCTGTGATTACCAGGGTAGGACTGAAGCTTTCTTT. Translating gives CASCDYQGRTEAFF.

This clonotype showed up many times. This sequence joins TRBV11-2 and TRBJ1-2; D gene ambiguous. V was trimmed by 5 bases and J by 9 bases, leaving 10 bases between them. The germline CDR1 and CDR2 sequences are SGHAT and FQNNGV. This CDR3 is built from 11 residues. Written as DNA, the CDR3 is TGTGCCAGCAGCCCCACTCAGAGCTACACCTTC. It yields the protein CASSPTQSYTF.

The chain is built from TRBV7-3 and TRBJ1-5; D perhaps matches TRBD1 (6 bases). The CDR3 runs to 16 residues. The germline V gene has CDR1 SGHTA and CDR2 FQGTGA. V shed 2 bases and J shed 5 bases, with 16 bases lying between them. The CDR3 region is CASSLDGPGAHQPQHF. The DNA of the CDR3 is TGTGCCAGCAGCTTAGATGGGCCAGGGGCACATCAGCCCCAGCATTTT.

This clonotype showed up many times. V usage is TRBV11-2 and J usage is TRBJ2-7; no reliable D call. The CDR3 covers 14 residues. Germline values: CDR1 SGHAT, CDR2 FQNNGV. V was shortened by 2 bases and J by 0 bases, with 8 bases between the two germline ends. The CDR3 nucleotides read TGTGCCAGCAGCTTACCGCAGAGCTCCTACGAGCAGTACTTC. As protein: CASSLPQSSYEQYF.

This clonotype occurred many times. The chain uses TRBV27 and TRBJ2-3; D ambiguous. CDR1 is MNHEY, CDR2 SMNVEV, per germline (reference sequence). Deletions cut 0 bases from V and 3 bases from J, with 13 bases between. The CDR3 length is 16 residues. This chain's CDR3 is CASSLSTTKATDTQYF. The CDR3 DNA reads TGTGCCAGCAGTTTATCCACTACTAAGGCGACAGATACGCAGTATTTT.

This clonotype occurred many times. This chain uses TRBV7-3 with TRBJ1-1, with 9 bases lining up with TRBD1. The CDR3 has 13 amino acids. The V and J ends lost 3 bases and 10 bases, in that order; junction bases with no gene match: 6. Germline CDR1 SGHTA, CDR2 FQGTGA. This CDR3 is CASSFRDRGIAFF. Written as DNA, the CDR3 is TGTGCCAGCAGCTTTAGAGACAGGGGGATAGCTTTCTTT.

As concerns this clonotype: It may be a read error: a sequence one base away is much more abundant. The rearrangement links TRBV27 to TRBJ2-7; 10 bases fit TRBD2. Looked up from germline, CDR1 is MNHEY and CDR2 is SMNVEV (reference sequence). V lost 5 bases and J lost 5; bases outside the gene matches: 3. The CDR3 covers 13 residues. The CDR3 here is CASSPSGRNEQYF. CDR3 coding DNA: TGTGCCAGCAGTCCTAGCGGGAGAAACGAGCAGTACTTC.